Below are 26 T cell receptor beta chains sequenced from a single sample in a study of T-cell memory formation after mild COVID-19. One entry per CDR3 protein, called by TCRdb with MiXCR from the 5' RACE reads. The sample lists a few hundred thousand distinct CDR3 sequences; about 23% were seen once. The sample was PBMCs or a T cell subset sorted from them (not recorded which). The receptors stem from an adult woman who had mild COVID-19 (a few samples of this study predate the infection). Cell type and time point are not known.

This clonotype came up a few times. V is TRBV5-1 and J is TRBJ2-7; D is possibly TRBD2 (6 bases). The V gene lost 4 bases and the J gene lost 7 bases, with 15 bases spanning the gap. The CDR3 totals 13 residues. Germline-derived CDR1 and CDR2 are SGHRS and YFSETQ. The CDR3 here is CASSAEGWGEQYF. The CDR3 DNA reads TGCGCCAGCAGCGCGGAGGGCTGGGGGGAGCAGTACTTC.

This clonotype was counted between two and nine times. The rearrangement links TRBV20-1 to TRBJ2-7, with 9 bases identical to TRBD1. Germline-derived CDR1 and CDR2 are DFQATT and SNEGSKA (reference sequence). The CDR3 has 15 amino acids. Losses at the gene ends were 5 bases for V and 3 bases for J; bases not matched to a gene: 11. For the CDR3, the DNA is TGCAGTGCTCCTACGGACAGGGGATTTTACTACGAGCAGTACTTC. Translation: CSAPTDRGFYYEQYF.

The chain carries TRBV27 and TRBJ2-7, with 8 bases fitting TRBD1. There are 14 residues in the CDR3. The V and J ends lost 4 bases and 6 bases, in that order; junction bases with no gene match: 8. Germline V gene lookup returns CDR1 MNHEY and CDR2 SMNVEV (reference sequence). CDR3 residues: CASSSWDRPVEQYF. CDR3 DNA sequence: TGTGCCAGCAGTTCGTGGGACAGGCCCGTCGAGCAGTACTTC.

This rearrangement joins TRBV12-3 or TRBV12-4 to TRBJ1-2, with D unresolved. Trimming left V 4 bases short and J 4 bases short, with 16 bases between. There are 15 residues in the CDR3. The CDR3 spells CASSSPRTGSYGYTF. CDR3 nucleotide sequence: TGTGCCAGCAGTTCCCCCCGGACCGGGAGCTATGGCTACACCTTC.

The J gene is TRBJ1-2, the V gene TRBV7-2; possibly TRBD1 for D (6 bases). Between the trimmed V and J ends, which lost 3 bases and 6 bases, there was a span of 11 bases. The CDR3 length is 13 residues. The germline V gene encodes CDR1 SGHTA and CDR2 FQGNSA. The CDR3 protein is CASSLGATDGYTF. The CDR3, as DNA: TGTGCCAGCAGCTTGGGGGCCACGGATGGCTACACCTTC. Variable domain in full (rest from reference TRBV7-2 and TRBJ1-2): GAGVSQSPSNKVTEKGKDVELRCDPISGHTALYWYRQSLGQGLEFLIYFQGNSAPDKSGLPSDRFSAERTGGSVSTLTIQRTQQEDSAVYLCASSLGATDGYTFGSGTRLTVV.

The chain has TRBV4-1 and TRBJ2-3; 11 nucleotides agree with TRBD2. The V gene's germline CDR1 is MGHRA and CDR2 YSYEKL. The trim removed 2 bases at V and 4 bases at J, leaving 5 bases unmatched. The CDR3 spans 16 residues. CDR3 coding DNA: TGCGCCAGCAGCCAAACTAGCGGGGGAGAGTCAGATACGCAGTATTTT. Translating it yields CASSQTSGGESDTQYF.

This clonotype appeared a few times. The gene calls are TRBV6-2 or TRBV6-3 and TRBJ2-7, with D perhaps matching TRBD1 (5 bases). Trimming took 2 bases from V and 3 from J, leaving 8 bases between them. The CDR3 consists of 13 residues. Germline-derived CDR1 and CDR2 are MNHEY and SVGEGT. CDR3 in DNA: TGTGCCAGCAGTTACGGACAAAACTACGAGCAGTACTTC. This codes for CASSYGQNYEQYF.

This clonotype was seen only a few times. This chain uses TRBV4-2 with TRBJ2-1; tentative D call: TRBD2 (5 bases). Germline V lookup: CDR1 LGHNA, CDR2 YNFKEQ. This CDR3 is 14 amino acids long. The V end was cut by 4 bases, the J end by 8 bases, with 15 bases between. DNA for the CDR3: TGTGCCAGCAGCCCGGGAAAACCCGATTATGAGCAGTTCTTC. This sequence encodes CASSPGKPDYEQFF.

This chain connects TRBV7-2 to TRBJ2-3; 8 bases map to TRBD2. Germline CDR1 and CDR2: SGHTA and FQGNSA. Trimming at V came to 5 bases and at J to 4 bases, leaving 5 bases not matched to a gene. The CDR3 runs to 14 residues. The CDR3 nucleotides read TGTGCCAGCAGCGCCGGGACTAGGGCAGATACGCAGTATTTT. Residues: CASSAGTRADTQYF.

The chain is built from TRBV12-3 or TRBV12-4 and TRBJ1-3, with unresolved D. V lost 3 bases, J lost 0 bases, and 6 bases lay in between. This CDR3 spans 14 amino acids. CDR3 region: CASSFQVSGNTIYF. In DNA form, the CDR3 reads TGTGCCAGCAGTTTTCAGGTCTCTGGAAACACCATATATTTT.

As to this clonotype: At one end, the junction sequence differs from germline, possibly due to a read error. V and J are TRBV12-3 or TRBV12-4 and TRBJ1-2, with D uncertain. This CDR3 spans 14 amino acids. The CDR3 region has the DNA TGTGCCAGCAGTTGTCACAGCATCACCTGTGACTACACATTC. Its translation: CASSCHSITCDYTF.

This chain links TRBV5-1 with TRBJ2-4; D not resolved. The germline gives CDR1 SGHRS, CDR2 YFSETQ. V was pared by 0 bases and J by 6 bases, with 7 bases between. CDR3 size: 13 residues. DNA of the CDR3: TGCGCCAGCAGCTTGGAGATGACAAACATTCAGTACTTC. This codes for CASSLEMTNIQYF.

The chain uses TRBV15 and TRBJ2-3; D remains ambiguous. Germline CDR1 LNHNV, CDR2 YYDKDF (reference sequence). Deletions cut 0 bases from V and 2 bases from J, with 9 bases between. This CDR3 region has 15 residues. The CDR3 spells CATSRERAPTDTQYF. DNA of the CDR3: TGTGCCACCAGCAGAGAACGGGCTCCCACAGATACGCAGTATTTT. The full variable domain, in which reference TRBV15 and TRBJ2-3 provide the parts outside the CDR3, is DAMVIQNPRYQVTQFGKPVTLSCSQTLNHNVMYWYQQKSSQAPKLLFHYYDKDFNNEADTPDNFQSRRPNTSFCFLDIRSPGLGDTAMYLCATSRERAPTDTQYFGPGTRLTVL.

This clonotype was counted a few times. The chain joins TRBV11-2 to TRBJ2-3; D call uncertain. V dropped 0 bases and J dropped 4 bases, with 17 bases sitting between them. CDR1 and CDR2 from the germline V gene are SGHAT and FQNNGV. This CDR3 is built from 17 residues. CDR3 DNA: TGTGCCAGCAGCTTAGATTCGTGGCGACGAGGCGCAGATACGCAGTATTTT. Translation: CASSLDSWRRGADTQYF.

This clonotype has only one observation. The chain has TRBV24-1 and TRBJ2-3; 7 bases map to TRBD1. Trimming took 9 bases from V and 2 from J; bases not matched to a gene: 4. Germline assignment: CDR1 KGHDR and CDR2 SFDVKD. This CDR3 has 13 amino acids. The CDR3 nucleotides are TGTGCCACCGAGGGACAGACCACAGATACGCAGTATTTT. It encodes CATEGQTTDTQYF.

The table lists this clonotype with many counts. The chain is built from TRBV11-3 and TRBJ2-3; no definite D call. The CDR3 covers 13 residues. Between the trimmed V and J ends, which lost 4 bases and 0 bases, there was a span of 5 bases. CDR1 is SGHNT and CDR2 is YENEEA in the germline V gene. As DNA, the CDR3 is TGTGCCAGCAGCTCGGGTAGCACAGATACGCAGTATTTT. It encodes CASSSGSTDTQYF.

This clonotype has just a few counts. The V call is TRBV4-2, the J call TRBJ2-1; TRBD2 matches 10 bases. CDR3 size: 20 residues. Trimming removed 0 bases from V and 4 bases from J; junction bases left unmatched: 15. Germline V gives CDR1 LGHNA, CDR2 YNFKEQ. The CDR3 here is CASSQDLQSGGASPYNEQFF. CDR3 nucleotide sequence: TGTGCCAGCAGCCAAGATCTCCAGAGCGGGGGGGCAAGTCCTTACAATGAGCAGTTCTTC.

This sequence joins TRBV5-1 and TRBJ2-7; 7 bases agree with TRBD1. The CDR3 loop spans 16 amino acids. Germline values: CDR1 SGHRS, CDR2 YFSETQ. V was clipped by 0 bases and J by 1 base; unmatched bases: 7. CDR3 region: CASSLAGGHASYEQYF. As DNA, the CDR3 is TGCGCCAGCAGCTTGGCAGGGGGACACGCTTCCTACGAGCAGTACTTC. Full variable domain (missing parts from reference TRBV5-1 and TRBJ2-7): KAGVTQTPRYLIKTRGQQVTLSCSPISGHRSVSWYQQTPGQGLQFLFEYFSETQRNKGNFPGRFSGRQFSNSRSEMNVSTLELGDSALYLCASSLAGGHASYEQYFGPGTRLTVT.

The V and J genes are TRBV20-1 and TRBJ1-3; TRBD1 matches 7 bases. Germline CDR1 reads DFQATT; CDR2 reads SNEGSKA (reference sequence). V was clipped by 6 bases and J by 3 bases; unmatched bases: 8. There are 14 residues in the CDR3. The CDR3 reads CSAGDRVFGNTIYF. The CDR3 coding sequence is TGCAGTGCCGGAGACAGGGTCTTTGGAAACACCATATATTTT.

The chain uses TRBV30 and TRBJ1-2, with D maybe TRBD1 (5 bases). Germline loops: CDR1 GTSNPN, CDR2 SVGIG (reference sequence). Trimming removed 4 bases at V and 0 bases at J, with 12 bases between. The CDR3 length is 14 residues. CDR3 nucleotides: TGTGCCTGGAATCTGCAGGGTGCTAACTATGGCTACACCTTC. Amino acids: CAWNLQGANYGYTF.

The table lists this clonotype with a few counts. The chain carries TRBV20-1 and TRBJ2-2, with 8 bases aligning to TRBD2. CDR3 size: 17 residues. Germline CDR1 is DFQATT and CDR2 is SNEGSKA (reference sequence). The junction had 12 bases not matched to a gene; V was cut back by 2 bases and J by 4 bases. The CDR3, as DNA: TGCAGTGCTAGATCCCAGTTGATAGCGGGGCCCACCGGGGAGCTGTTTTTT. This encodes CSARSQLIAGPTGELFF.

About this clonotype: Relative to the germline gene, one junction end is altered; a read error may explain this. The V call is TRBV7-7, the J call TRBJ2-5; D unclear. CDR3 length equals 16 residues. The V gene's germline CDR1 is SSHAT and CDR2 FNYEAQ (reference sequence). For the CDR3, the DNA is TGTGCTAGCAGCTTAGCTCCCGGCACCCCGCAAGAGACCCAGTACTTC. It specifies CASSLAPGTPQETQYF.

This clonotype was counted ten times or more. The chain links TRBV28 to TRBJ1-5; D unclear. Germline V CDR1 and CDR2: MDHEN, SYDVKM. The V and J ends lost 6 bases and 2 bases respectively, with 8 bases between them. The CDR3 has 13 amino acids. The CDR3: CASSPSGNQPQHF. The CDR3, as DNA: TGTGCCAGCAGCCCCTCCGGCAATCAGCCCCAGCATTTT.

The chain uses TRBV19 and TRBJ1-1, with TRBD1 matching 8 bases. V was clipped by 8 bases and J by 5 bases; unmatched bases: 7. The length of the CDR3 is 13 residues. Germline CDR1 is LNHDA and CDR2 is SQIVND (reference sequence). As DNA, the CDR3 is TGTGCCAGTCGGACAGGGCCCATGACTGAAGCTTTCTTT. Translated, it gives CASRTGPMTEAFF.

The chain is built from TRBV24-1 and TRBJ2-3, with TRBD1 identical over 8 bases. Germline V gives CDR1 KGHDR, CDR2 SFDVKD. The CDR3 length is 19 residues. The V and J ends lost 0 bases and 2 bases, in that order; junction bases with no gene match: 12. The CDR3 reads CATSDLNGAGGHPTDTQYF. The CDR3 coding sequence is TGTGCCACCAGTGATTTGAACGGAGCAGGGGGCCACCCCACAGATACGCAGTATTTT.

The sample holds a few counts of this clonotype. This chain links TRBV7-2 with TRBJ2-2, with TRBD2 matching over 15 bases. The germline gives CDR1 SGHTA, CDR2 FQGNSA. Losses at the gene ends were 5 bases for V and 5 bases for J; bases not matched to a gene: 9. This CDR3 is built from 18 residues. In nucleotides, the CDR3 is TGTGCCAGCAGCCCACGAGGACTAGCGGGAGGGAGTACCGGGGAGCTGTTTTTT. This codes for CASSPRGLAGGSTGELFF.